Listed below are T cell receptor beta chains from one sample, sequenced in a study of CXCR3 chemokines and chemotherapy response in bladder cancer. TCRdb re-analysed the PCR reads in MiXCR, keeping a single row per CDR3 protein. The sample yields approximately 13,000 distinct CDR3 sequences, roughly 12% seen once. The sample here was taken from a patient whose treatment included neoadjuvant chemotherapy. The source is a human donor with bladder cancer that did not respond to neoadjuvant chemotherapy. CDR3s include the opening cysteine and the closing phenylalanine or tryptophan. Each record gives: J gene, D gene, V gene, CDR3 length, clone size, CDR3 DNA, CDR3 protein. A D gene is named only where the DNA matches it firmly. The size field is filled for only some rows; it gives once, few, many or a size class.

>TRBJ2-2|TRBD1|TRBV12-3/TRBV12-4|14|many
TGTGCCAGCAGTCAGACAGGGGTTACCGGGGAGCTGTTTTTT
CASSQTGVTGELFF
>TRBJ2-2|-|TRBV5-6|16|few
TGTGCCAGCAGCGTTTGGACAGCCGTAAACACCGGGGAGCTGTTTTTT
CASSVWTAVNTGELFF
>TRBJ2-1|-|TRBV27|12|many
TGTGCCAGCAGTTTAGTTGGGCGGGATGAGTTCTTC
CASSLVGRDEFF
>TRBJ1-1|-|TRBV12-3/TRBV12-4|13|-
TGTGCCAGCAGTCCCTATATGAACACTGAAGCTTTCTTT
CASSPYMNTEAFF
>TRBJ1-6|TRBD1|TRBV27|15|many
TGTGCCAGCAGTTTGGACAGGGGGCCCGGGTCACCCCTCCACTTT
CASSLDRGPGSPLHF
>TRBJ2-7|-|TRBV6-6|13|many
TGTGCCAGCAGCCACCCACAGGGCTACGAGCAGTACTTC
CASSHPQGYEQYF
>TRBJ2-7|-|TRBV7-2|14|many
TGTGCCAGCAGCTTAGTAGGGGATACGAAAGAGCAGTACTTC
CASSLVGDTKEQYF
>TRBJ2-7|-|TRBV18|15|-
TGTGCCAGCTCACTGTCCGGGGTACGGGGTTACGAGCAGTACTTC
CASSLSGVRGYEQYF
>TRBJ2-1|TRBD2|TRBV20-1|15|-
TGCAGTGCTAGAGATCCTAGCGGGGGGGCCAATGAGCAGTTCTTC
CSARDPSGGANEQFF
>TRBJ2-5|-|TRBV18|13|many
TGTGCCAGCTCATCAGGACAGCAAGAGACCCAGTACTTC
CASSSGQQETQYF
>TRBJ2-7|TRBD2|TRBV18|14|many
TGTGCCAGCTCACCCCAGCGGGGCGGCTACGAGCAGTACTTC
CASSPQRGGYEQYF
>TRBJ2-5|-|TRBV29-1|12|many
TGCAGCGTCCGAGGGGCTGCCCGGGCCCAGTACTTC
CSVRGAARAQYF
>TRBJ1-1|-|TRBV6-1|15|medium-sized
TGTGCCAGCAGCCTGGGACGCCTAATGAACACTGAAGCTTTCTTT
CASSLGRLMNTEAFF
>TRBJ2-1|TRBD2|TRBV27|16|-
TGTGCCAGCGTCACGAGGGGACTAGCGGGAGGATATGAGCAGTTCTTC
CASVTRGLAGGYEQFF
>TRBJ2-3|-|TRBV19|13|many
TGTGCCAGTAGGGGGCAGAACACAGATACGCAGTATTTT
CASRGQNTDTQYF
>TRBJ1-3|TRBD1|TRBV6-6|14|many
TGTGCCAGCAGCCTTGACAGGGGGCTGAACACCATATATTTT
CASSLDRGLNTIYF
>TRBJ2-7|TRBD1|TRBV6-2/TRBV6-3|15|many
TGTGCCAGCAGTTACCCCGGGACAGGGGCCTACGAGCAGTACTTC
CASSYPGTGAYEQYF
>TRBJ1-5|-|TRBV7-9|13|-
TGTGCCAGCAGCTTAGAGTCCAATCAGCCCCAGCATTTT
CASSLESNQPQHF
>TRBJ1-2|TRBD1|TRBV19|18|medium-sized
TGTGCCAGTAGTATACCCCCCGGACAGGCGAGAGCTAACTATGGCTACACCTTC
CASSIPPGQARANYGYTF
>TRBJ1-4|-|TRBV29-1|16|many
TGCAGCTCGGGGGGGAGGCCCGGGGCAACTAATGAAAAACTGTTTTTT
CSSGGRPGATNEKLFF